The clone carrying this T cell receptor (beta chain) was observed a handful of times. Its antigen is unidentified. The CDR3 runs 13 residues. CDR1 SGHTA and CDR2 FQGTGA come from the germline V gene. Losses at the gene ends were 3 bases for V and 9 bases for J; bases not matched to a gene: 3. Reverse transcription of all isolated RNA meant that expressed TCRB transcripts were sequenced. The table came from immunoSEQ multiplex PCR; TCRdb's copy has only in-frame clones and leaves some out. The sample contains about 900,000 clones, roughly 15% of which appear only once. The data belong to a study of beta chain features in type 1 diabetes. Study background: Across the samples, roughly 98,000,000 sorted cells were examined in total. Study conclusions and caveats: Moderately but significantly shorter TCRB CDR3s were found in Type 1 diabetes patients in all four CD4+ subsets.

The clonotype was recovered from a woman under 30 in good health. Sequenced input: naive CD4+ T cells from blood. The chain recombines TRBV7-3 with TRBJ2-1; 9 nucleotides align to TRBD2. The DNA of the CDR3 is TGTGCCAGCAGCTTTACTAGCGGGCTTGAGCAGTTCTTC. As protein: CASSFTSGLEQFF.